This TCR beta chain was captured in a study of CD4 T cells in relation to SARS-CoV-2 and coronaviruses. Across the study: After roughly eleven days of antigen culture, PBMC TCR beta CDR3s were sequenced.

The CDR3 length is 12 residues. V lost 3 bases, J lost 0 bases, and 0 bases lay in between. The germline CDR1 and CDR2 sequences are LNHDA and SQIVND (reference sequence). Worth noting for this clone: Its antigen is unidentified.

The unexposed donors gave CD4+ T cells in 2011-2018, prior to COVID-19. The cells were cultured for around ten days before CD4+ T cells were isolated. PBMCs were plated at 1.5 million to 2 million per well in IL-2-containing medium. Cultures received half-medium IL-2 refreshes on days 3 and 7. The method was immunoSEQ multiplex PCR; TCRdb's version includes in-frame clones alone and lacks a portion of them. The data show around 23,000 clones, over 70% seen once. The TCR comes from a human donor in good health. The sample comprised CD4+ T cells from PBMCs, cultured in vitro. J is TRBJ2-1 and V is TRBV19; D not certain. Written as DNA, the CDR3 is TGTGCCAGTAGTATCTCCTACAATGAGCAGTTCTTC. It translates to CASSISYNEQFF.